The 9 T cell receptor beta chains below were found in one sample sequenced in a study of control samples from healthy donors and cancer patients. Sequenced by immunoSEQ multiplex PCR; TCRdb stores in-frame clones only, minus some. The repertoire holds 150,000 to 200,000 clones, with just over 85% as singletons. Specimen: blood. The receptors derive from a man between 18 and 29 years old in good health.

The V and J genes are TRBV6-2 or TRBV6-3 and TRBJ2-7; 8 bases agree with TRBD1. V was pared by 4 bases and J by 0 bases, with 5 bases of the junction left unmatched. The CDR3 sequence is 15 residues long. In germline, CDR1 is MNHEY, CDR2 SVGEGT. CDR3 region: CASSFQGAVSYEQYF. CDR3 in DNA: TGTGCCAGCAGTTTCCAGGGGGCAGTCTCCTACGAGCAGTACTTC.

This clone has only a few counts. The chain joins TRBV2 to TRBJ2-7; D may match TRBD1 or TRBD2 (7 bases each). CDR3 length: 13 amino acids. The germline gives CDR1 SNHLY, CDR2 FYNNEI. The V end was cut by 4 bases, the J end by 5 bases, with 12 bases between. CDR3 sequence: CASSGRGRDEQYF. The CDR3 nucleotides read TGTGCCAGCAGTGGCAGGGGGAGGGACGAGCAGTACTTC.

The chain has TRBV9 and TRBJ1-4, with D perhaps TRBD1 (5 bases). Germline loops: CDR1 SGDLS, CDR2 YYNGEE. The length of the CDR3 is 14 residues. V was pared by 4 bases and J by 3 bases, with 10 bases between. The CDR3 sequence is CASSPTRANEKLFF. CDR3 nucleotide sequence: TGTGCCAGCAGCCCGACCAGGGCTAATGAAAAACTGTTTTTT.

This sequence joins TRBV7-8 and TRBJ2-1; 11 bases align to TRBD2. Germline CDR1 reads SGHVS; CDR2 reads FQNEAQ. V shed 3 bases, J shed 5 bases, and the junction held 12 bases outside the gene matches. The CDR3 has 18 amino acids. The chain's CDR3 is CASSLGRMGLAADNEQFF. CDR3 bases: TGTGCCAGCAGCTTGGGTAGAATGGGACTAGCGGCCGACAATGAGCAGTTCTTC.

This chain joins TRBV6-1 and TRBJ1-6, with D unclear. The V end lost 0 bases, the J end lost 8 bases, and 2 bases lay between the germline ends. This CDR3 has 12 residues. Per the germline V gene, CDR1 is MNHNS and CDR2 is SASEGT. In DNA form, the CDR3 reads TGTGCCAGCAGTGAAGCAGATTCACCCCTCCACTTT. This gives the protein CASSEADSPLHF.

CDR3 nucleotides: TGTGCCAGCAGCCCCCAGGTAGGGGGGGAAGGCACAGATACGCAGTATTTT. Translation gives CASSPQVGGEGTDTQYF. The V gene is TRBV5-4, the J gene TRBJ2-3; possibly TRBD2 for D (7 bases). CDR1 and CDR2 from the germline V gene are SGHNT and YYREEE (reference sequence). Trimming left V 4 bases short and J 1 base short, with 19 bases between. The length of the CDR3 is 17 residues.

V is TRBV30 and J is TRBJ1-5; D possibly corresponds to TRBD1 (6 bases). CDR1 is GTSNPN, CDR2 SVGIG, per germline (reference sequence). The CDR3 covers 13 residues. The V and J ends lost 2 bases and 7 bases respectively, with 12 bases between them. CDR3 nucleotides: TGTGCCTGGAGTTTGGGGGGCCGACAGCCCCAGCATTTT. Translating gives CAWSLGGRQPQHF.

The count of this clone is one. The gene calls are TRBV5-4 and TRBJ2-1; D call uncertain. Germline V gives CDR1 SGHNT, CDR2 YYREEE (reference sequence). The CDR3 has 13 residues. Trimming took off 1 base at V and 7 bases at J, with 9 bases between the two ends. The CDR3, as DNA: TGTGCCAGCAGCTTGAATTGGAGAAATGAGCAGTTCTTC. It yields the protein CASSLNWRNEQFF.

The chain combines TRBV6-6 with TRBJ2-3; 7 nucleotides match TRBD1. Germline assignment: CDR1 MNHNY and CDR2 SVGAGI (reference sequence). V was clipped by 5 bases and J by 6 bases; unmatched bases: 5. CDR3 length: 13 residues. The CDR3 spells CASSTGQRDTQYF. DNA for the CDR3: TGTGCCAGCAGTACGGGACAGCGGGATACGCAGTATTTT.